These 16 T cell receptor beta chains came from one sample sequenced in a study of T cells in tumors after PD-1 blockade. Clones were read by immunoSEQ multiplex PCR, and TCRdb kept only the in-frame ones, dropping some. Among about 59,000 clones listed, around three quarters were seen once. The sequences come from PBMCs, collected before anti-PD-1 treatment. Source of these receptors: a human donor with basal cell carcinoma.

The CDR3 bases are TGTGCCAGTTATGCCCCGGGACAGGGGGCGCATTCTGGAAACACCATATATTTT. This translates into CASYAPGQGAHSGNTIYF. The chain carries TRBV27 and TRBJ1-3, with TRBD1 matching 12 bases. CDR1 is MNHEY and CDR2 is SMNVEV in the germline V gene (reference sequence). CDR3 size: 18 residues. J gave up 1 base and V 9 bases, and 13 bases lay outside the gene matches.

The V call is TRBV12-3 or TRBV12-4, the J call TRBJ1-1; D call uncertain. The CDR3 is 12 residues long. The V end was cut by 5 bases, the J end by 7 bases, with 11 bases between. CDR3 sequence (DNA): TGTGCCAGCAGTCTAATCTCTCGTGAAGCTTTCTTT. Translating it yields CASSLISREAFF.

The rearrangement links TRBV27 to TRBJ2-4; 12 bases are a match to TRBD2. The junction had 17 bases not matched to a gene; V was cut back by 5 bases and J by 3 bases. Germline assignment: CDR1 MNHEY and CDR2 SMNVEV (reference sequence). CDR3 length: 20 residues. The CDR3 is CASSQYSSGGANRVKNIQYF. In DNA, the CDR3 is TGTGCCAGCAGTCAATATTCTAGCGGGGGGGCCAACCGGGTCAAAAACATTCAGTACTTC.

This chain uses TRBV6-6 with TRBJ2-3, with D possibly being TRBD1 (5 bases). The CDR3 spans 15 residues. Germline CDR1 and CDR2: MNHNY and SVGAGI (reference sequence). V was trimmed by 6 bases and J by 2 bases, leaving 15 bases between them. Here the CDR3 DNA reads TGTGCCAGCAGAAACTTAGGGGCCTCCACAGATACGCAGTATTTT. It is translated as CASRNLGASTDTQYF.

The chain carries TRBV3-1 (or the pseudogene TRBV3-2) and TRBJ1-2; no definite D call. CDR3 size: 15 residues. V gave up 5 bases and J gave up 4 bases, with 17 bases separating them. In germline, CDR1 is LGHDT, CDR2 YNNKEL (reference sequence). The CDR3 coding sequence is TGTGCCAGCAGCGAAGGCGGAGGGCGATTCTATGGCTACACCTTC. Translation: CASSEGGGRFYGYTF.

In DNA, the CDR3 is TGTGCCAGCAGCGTAACTAGCGGGGGGCCTGGGGAGTCGCAGTATTTT. Protein: CASSVTSGGPGESQYF. This chain links TRBV9 with TRBJ2-3, with 12 bases that match TRBD2. Germline V lookup: CDR1 SGDLS, CDR2 YYNGEE. Trimming at V came to 1 base and at J to 10 bases, leaving 10 bases not matched to a gene. The CDR3 consists of 16 residues. Full variable domain (rest looked up from reference TRBV9 and TRBJ2-3): DSGVTQTPKHLITATGQRVTLRCSPRSGDLSVYWYQQSLDQGLQFLIQYYNGEERAKGNILERFSAQQFPDLHSELNLSSLELGDSALYFCASSVTSGGPGESQYFGPGTRLTVL.

The genes are TRBV30 and TRBJ2-7; 7 bases map to TRBD1. Germline assignment: CDR1 GTSNPN and CDR2 SVGIG (reference sequence). CDR3 length: 11 amino acids. V shed 5 bases and J 8 bases; nucleotides not matched to a gene: 6. CDR3 sequence (DNA): TGTGCCTGGGACAGGGATGGGAAGCAGTACTTC. Translating gives CAWDRDGKQYF.

The chain has TRBV5-1 and TRBJ1-2; D might be TRBD1 (5 bases). The CDR3 is made up of 15 amino acids. Trimming removed 4 bases from V and 4 bases from J, with 17 bases in between. Germline-derived CDR1 and CDR2 are SGHRS and YFSETQ. The CDR3 coding sequence is TGCGCCAGCAGCCTACCAGGGTCAGGGCCCTATGGCTACACCTTC. This translates into CASSLPGSGPYGYTF.

The chain combines TRBV7-9 with TRBJ1-2; the D is unclear. The CDR3 runs to 12 residues. The germline V gene has CDR1 SEHNR and CDR2 FQNEAQ (reference sequence). Trimming pared 3 bases from V and 8 bases from J, leaving 10 bases between. This chain's CDR3 is CASSFRSEGYTF. DNA of the CDR3: TGTGCCAGCAGCTTCCGATCGGAGGGCTACACCTTC. Full variable domain (rest looked up from reference TRBV7-9 and TRBJ1-2): DTGVSQNPRHKITKRGQNVTFRCDPISEHNRLYWYRQTLGQGPEFLTYFQNEAQLEKSRLLSDRFSAERPKGSFSTLEIQRTEQGDSAMYLCASSFRSEGYTFGSGTRLTVV.

The chain couples TRBV7-3 to TRBJ2-3; D unclear. Per the germline V gene, CDR1 is SGHTA and CDR2 is FQGTGA. The V gene lost 5 bases and the J gene lost 2 bases, with 5 bases spanning the gap. The CDR3 extends over 12 amino acids. CDR3: CASSQDTDTQYF. In DNA form, the CDR3 reads TGTGCCAGCAGCCAGGACACAGATACGCAGTATTTT.

This clone was seen ten or more times. The V gene is TRBV4-1, the J gene TRBJ1-5; tentative D call: TRBD1 (5 bases). Trimming left V 1 base short and J 4 bases short, with 11 bases between. CDR3 size: 15 residues. The germline CDR1 and CDR2 sequences are MGHRA and YSYEKL. CDR3 DNA sequence: TGCGCCAGCAGCCAAGGTACAGGTATTAATCAGCCCCAGCATTTT. This gives the protein CASSQGTGINQPQHF.

The J gene is TRBJ1-2, the V gene TRBV7-8; a weak D match, TRBD1 (5 bases). V was pared by 5 bases and J by 8 bases, with 15 bases between. Germline CDR1 SGHVS, CDR2 FQNEAQ. This CDR3 region has 13 residues. The chain's CDR3 is CASSPQAFGGYTF. The CDR3 region has the DNA TGTGCCAGCAGCCCACAGGCCTTCGGGGGCTACACCTTC.

The chain has TRBV6-5 and TRBJ1-2, with TRBD1 as a possible D gene (6 bases). Looked up from germline, CDR1 is MNHEY and CDR2 is SVGAGI. This CDR3 comprises 15 residues. V was clipped by 3 bases and J by 2 bases, with 13 bases between them. The CDR3 DNA follows: TGTGCCAGCAGTTATGTACAGGGTTTCAACTATGGCTACACCTTC. As protein: CASSYVQGFNYGYTF.

This clone occurred once. The chain is built from TRBV20-1 and TRBJ1-1; D is undetermined. The V end lost 2 bases, the J end lost 2 bases, and 3 bases lay between the germline ends. This CDR3 has 11 residues. Germline V CDR1 and CDR2: DFQATT, SNEGSKA (reference sequence). This CDR3 reads CSARINTEAFF. The CDR3 coding sequence is TGCAGTGCTAGAATAAACACTGAAGCTTTCTTT.

This chain joins TRBV5-6 and TRBJ1-2; D gene ambiguous. The CDR3 runs to 14 residues. V was trimmed by 5 bases and J by 7 bases, leaving 18 bases between them. CDR1 is SGHDT, CDR2 YYEEEE, per germline. The CDR3 region is CASSPVGIDGGYTF. The CDR3 DNA is TGTGCCAGCAGTCCTGTGGGAATCGACGGTGGCTACACCTTC.

This sequence joins TRBV7-3 and TRBJ1-5; TRBD1 agrees at 9 bases. Germline V gene sequence: CDR1 SGHTA, CDR2 FQGTGA. This CDR3 comprises 15 residues. V shed 2 bases, J shed 7 bases, and the junction held 6 bases outside the gene matches. CDR3 DNA sequence: TGTGCCAGCAGCTTAGGAGGGACAGGGTCCCAGCCCCAGCATTTT. Its translation: CASSLGGTGSQPQHF.